This T cell receptor beta chain stems from a study of CD8 T cells in Susac syndrome. This CDR3 has 16 amino acids. V lost 3 bases and J 0 bases, leaving 15 bases between the germline ends. The V gene's germline CDR1 is DFQATT and CDR2 SNEGSKA (reference sequence). Sequencing targeted TCR beta in blood CD8+ and CD4+ T cells. Negative isolation yielded CD4+ and CD8+ T cells, and FACS enriched TEMRA cells. It was with random hexamers that roughly 0.45 to 1 ug RNA was reverse transcribed. MiXCR, run by TCRdb on the immunoSEQ multiplex PCR reads, gives a single entry per CDR3 protein. The sample lists about 240,000 distinct CDR3 sequences, about 95% occurring once.

The chain employs TRBV20-1 and TRBJ2-4; D is perhaps TRBD1 (5 bases). This sequence originates from a human donor with Susac syndrome. Material for sequencing was CD4+ T cells from PBMCs. The CDR3 DNA sequence: TGCAGTGCTAGGAGTGCCAGGGTTCTAGCCAAAAACATTCAGTACTTC. This sequence encodes CSARSARVLAKNIQYF.